This is a list of T cell receptor beta chains from one sample in a study of Ad26.COV2.S vaccination and SARS-CoV-2 variants. Assay used: immunoSEQ multiplex PCR; TCRdb lists only in-frame clones, some missing. The sample shows more than 300,000 clones, roughly 80% of them seen only once. Specimen: peripheral blood, collected in a trial of Ad26.COV2.S vaccine versus placebo. These receptors were taken from a person between 18 and 60 years old who received the Ad26.COV2.S COVID-19 vaccine or a placebo. The CDR3 runs from the conserved cysteine through the conserved F or W. The D gene is left open where the match is weak. Some rows have no size entry. The others give once, few or many, or a class for an expanded clone.

j_gene: TRBJ2-7; v_gene: TRBV7-2; abundance: .; d_gene: TRBD2; CDR3aa: CATKLGGSSYEQYF; CDR3nt: TGTGCCACCAAATTGGGGGGGAGCTCCTACGAGCAGTACTTC
j_gene: TRBJ1-4; v_gene: TRBV11-3; abundance: .; d_gene: .; CDR3aa: CASSDLTNEKLFF; CDR3nt: TGTGCCAGCAGCGACCTTACGAATGAAAAACTGTTTTTT
j_gene: TRBJ2-3; v_gene: TRBV7-3; abundance: .; d_gene: TRBD2; CDR3aa: CASSSGLAGPTDTQYF; CDR3nt: TGTGCCAGCAGCTCCGGACTAGCGGGCCCCACAGATACGCAGTATTTT
j_gene: TRBJ2-5; v_gene: TRBV11-2; abundance: .; d_gene: .; CDR3aa: CASSLGSKVGETQYF; CDR3nt: TGTGCCAGCAGCCTTGGATCAAAGGTTGGGGAGACCCAGTACTTC
j_gene: TRBJ2-5; v_gene: TRBV5-1; abundance: .; d_gene: TRBD2; CDR3aa: CASSSGKETQYF; CDR3nt: TGCGCCAGCAGTAGCGGGAAAGAGACCCAGTACTTC
j_gene: TRBJ1-6; v_gene: TRBV6-1; abundance: .; d_gene: .; CDR3aa: CASSEAGANSPLHF; CDR3nt: TGTGCCAGCAGTGAAGCGGGTGCTAATTCACCCCTCCACTTT
j_gene: TRBJ1-1; v_gene: TRBV12-3/TRBV12-4; abundance: .; d_gene: TRBD1; CDR3aa: CASSPQGGEAFF; CDR3nt: TGTGCCAGCAGTCCCCAGGGGGGTGAAGCTTTCTTT
j_gene: TRBJ1-1; v_gene: TRBV6-4; abundance: .; d_gene: .; CDR3aa: CASSDERQSHYTEAFF; CDR3nt: TGTGCCAGCAGTGACGAGAGGCAGAGCCATTACACTGAAGCTTTCTTT
j_gene: TRBJ1-2; v_gene: TRBV5-4; abundance: .; d_gene: .; CDR3aa: CASSNLFTKQGRPNYGYTF; CDR3nt: TGTGCCAGCAGCAACCTTTTCACTAAACAGGGCCGCCCTAACTATGGCTACACCTTC
j_gene: TRBJ2-3; v_gene: TRBV30; abundance: .; d_gene: TRBD2; CDR3aa: CAWRRAGVDTQYF; CDR3nt: TGTGCCTGGAGGAGAGCGGGGGTGGATACGCAGTATTTT
j_gene: TRBJ2-2; v_gene: TRBV28; abundance: many; d_gene: .; CDR3aa: CASSLWGMDSGPGELFF; CDR3nt: TGTGCCAGCAGTTTGTGGGGAATGGATAGTGGCCCCGGGGAGCTGTTTTTT
j_gene: TRBJ1-1; v_gene: TRBV5-6; abundance: once; d_gene: .; CDR3aa: CASSLLSGSNTEAFF; CDR3nt: TGTGCCAGCAGCTTGTTATCAGGCTCGAACACTGAAGCTTTCTTT
j_gene: TRBJ2-7; v_gene: TRBV10-3; abundance: .; d_gene: .; CDR3aa: CAISESNFSYEQYF; CDR3nt: TGTGCCATCAGTGAGTCGAATTTTAGTTACGAGCAGTACTTC
j_gene: TRBJ2-1; v_gene: TRBV4-2; abundance: few; d_gene: TRBD2; CDR3aa: CASSQEGGGGAYNEQFF; CDR3nt: TGTGCCAGCAGCCAAGAGGGAGGCGGGGGGGCCTACAATGAGCAGTTCTTC
j_gene: TRBJ1-2; v_gene: TRBV28; abundance: .; d_gene: TRBD1; CDR3aa: CASSYPGGWTYGYTF; CDR3nt: TGTGCCAGCAGTTATCCAGGGGGTTGGACCTATGGCTACACCTTC
j_gene: TRBJ1-1; v_gene: TRBV29-1; abundance: .; d_gene: TRBD1; CDR3aa: CSVLGQGEVTEAFF; CDR3nt: TGCAGCGTGCTCGGACAGGGGGAAGTCACTGAAGCTTTCTTT
j_gene: TRBJ1-1; v_gene: TRBV5-1; abundance: once; d_gene: .; CDR3aa: CASSPSQAGNTEAFF; CDR3nt: TGCGCCAGCAGCCCTTCACAAGCGGGGAACACTGAAGCTTTCTTT
j_gene: TRBJ1-2; v_gene: TRBV7-2; abundance: .; d_gene: .; CDR3aa: CASSLNPSGVGYGYTF; CDR3nt: TGTGCCAGCAGTCTTAACCCTTCTGGGGTCGGCTATGGCTACACCTTC
j_gene: TRBJ2-1; v_gene: TRBV12-3/TRBV12-4; abundance: .; d_gene: .; CDR3aa: CASSRTTDNEQFF; CDR3nt: TGTGCCAGCAGTCGAACTACAGACAATGAGCAGTTCTTC
j_gene: TRBJ2-7; v_gene: TRBV10-2; abundance: once; d_gene: .; CDR3aa: CASSSPRDFTYEQYF; CDR3nt: TGCGCCAGCAGTTCCCCCCGGGACTTTACCTACGAGCAGTACTTC
j_gene: TRBJ2-5; v_gene: TRBV2; abundance: .; d_gene: .; CDR3aa: CASGREQQETQYF; CDR3nt: TGTGCCAGCGGCCGGGAACAGCAAGAGACCCAGTACTTC
j_gene: TRBJ2-3; v_gene: TRBV24-1; abundance: .; d_gene: TRBD1; CDR3aa: CATSDRTGTDTQYF; CDR3nt: TGTGCCACCAGTGATAGGACAGGGACAGATACGCAGTATTTT
j_gene: TRBJ2-3; v_gene: TRBV7-3; abundance: .; d_gene: TRBD2; CDR3aa: CASSLIAGWTDTQYF; CDR3nt: TGTGCCAGCAGCTTAATAGCGGGGTGGACAGATACGCAGTATTTT